The entry below describes one T cell receptor (beta chain). The ends lost 7 bases at V and 5 bases at J; junction bases unmatched: 20. The CDR3 is 17 residues long. Germline V gene data show CDR1 as SGHRS and CDR2 as YFSETQ. These data are taken from a study of blood T cell repertoires in COVID-19. Authors' analysis steps: How many nucleated cells were present was estimated from reference gene primer amplification. This table comes from immunoSEQ multiplex PCR, and its TCRdb copy is limited to in-frame clones, with some not included. The DNA was the basis for D and trimming; V, J and clone size are from that table. The table shows about 480,000 clones, with approximately 90% occurring only once.

This TCR was sampled from a young woman with acute or convalescent COVID-19. Sequenced input: peripheral blood. This chain links TRBV5-1 with TRBJ2-7, with 8 bases lining up with TRBD1. Here the CDR3 DNA reads TGCGCCAGCGGATCCCGAGACAGGGGCTCCTCGTGCGACGAGCAGTACTTC. It codes for CASGSRDRGSSCDEQYF.